The 21 T cell receptor beta chains in this list originate from one sample, sequenced in a study of monozygotic twins with inflammatory bowel disease. TCRdb reprocessed the 5' RACE reads and keeps a single row for each CDR3 protein, giving no DNA. In total, the table holds more than 300,000 distinct CDR3 sequences. Sequenced material: blood. The receptors were sampled from a human donor with ulcerative colitis or Crohn's disease, or a healthy co-twin of an affected twin (not recorded which).

This chain joins TRBV5-1 and TRBJ2-2; the TRBD1 assignment by TCRdb is unverifiable without DNA. Germline CDR1 SGHRS, CDR2 YFSETQ. This CDR3 comprises 15 residues. CDR3 residues: CASRGQGANTGELFF.

This chain joins TRBV15 and TRBJ2-5; TCRdb outputs TRBD1, but without DNA this stays unchecked. CDR1 and CDR2 from the germline V gene are LNHNV and YYDKDF (reference sequence). The CDR3 covers 17 residues. CDR3 sequence: CATSSPGQGLLSETQYF.

V is TRBV7-2 and J is TRBJ2-7; TCRdb selects TRBD1, and the lack of DNA leaves this call unchecked. The CDR3 extends over 14 amino acids. Germline V gene lookup returns CDR1 SGHTA and CDR2 FQGNSA. The chain's CDR3 is CASSLEGQIYEQYF.

This chain links TRBV4-1 with TRBJ2-7; TCRdb's assignment of TRBD1 cannot be checked, as there is no DNA. The CDR3 sequence is 13 residues long. Germline lookup yields CDR1 MGHRA and CDR2 YSYEKL. CDR3: CASSRDTNYEQYF.

The chain links TRBV5-1 to TRBJ2-2; TCRdb picks TRBD2, but there is no DNA to check that call. The CDR3 runs to 16 residues. The germline CDR1 and CDR2 sequences are SGHRS and YFSETQ. The CDR3 region is CASSYTSGGGTGELFF.

This chain connects TRBV20-1 to TRBJ1-6; the D call of TRBD1 rests on TCRdb alone, since no DNA is present to check it. CDR3 length equals 14 residues. Germline V gene sequence: CDR1 DFQATT, CDR2 SNEGSKA (reference sequence). The CDR3 sequence: CSARVGQGAITLHF.

The chain recombines TRBV7-9 with TRBJ1-4; TCRdb proposes TRBD1, but this gene call is untestable without DNA. CDR3 length: 15 amino acids. The germline V gene has CDR1 SEHNR and CDR2 FQNEAQ (reference sequence). The CDR3 region is CASSLGTGINEKLFF.

The chain employs TRBV7-9 and TRBJ1-6; the TCRdb D gene call, TRBD1, has no DNA to confirm it. The CDR3 is 15 residues long. The germline V gene encodes CDR1 SEHNR and CDR2 FQNEAQ (reference sequence). The CDR3 reads CASSLEVGGNSPLHF.

This chain links TRBV7-9 with TRBJ2-1. This CDR3 is built from 13 residues. Per the germline V gene, CDR1 is SEHNR and CDR2 is FQNEAQ (reference sequence). Here the CDR3 reads CASSSTVESEQFF. Complete variable domain (other parts from reference TRBV7-9 and TRBJ2-1): DTGVSQNPRHKITKRGQNVTFRCDPISEHNRLYWYRQTLGQGPEFLTYFQNEAQLEKSRLLSDRFSAERPKGSFSTLEIQRTEQGDSAMYLCASSSTVESEQFFGPGTRLTVL.

This chain connects TRBV7-7 to TRBJ2-5. This CDR3 comprises 11 residues. The germline V gene has CDR1 SSHAT and CDR2 FNYEAQ (reference sequence). The chain's CDR3 is CASSSGETQYF.

The V gene is TRBV7-8, the J gene TRBJ2-7; TCRdb's D call of TRBD1 is untestable without DNA. Germline CDR1 SGHVS, CDR2 FQNEAQ. The CDR3 has 15 amino acids. The CDR3 loop reads CASSGRTASSYEQYF. Drawing the rest from reference TRBV7-8 and TRBJ2-7, the complete variable domain is GAGVSQSPRYKVAKRGQDVALRCDPISGHVSLFWYQQALGQGPEFLTYFQNEAQLDKSGLPSDRFFAERPEGSVSTLKIQRTQQEDSAVYLCASSGRTASSYEQYFGPGTRLTVT.

V is TRBV3-1 and J is TRBJ2-7. Germline CDR1 reads LGHDT; CDR2 reads YNNKEL (reference sequence). The CDR3 runs 12 residues. Here the CDR3 reads CASSQGVWEQYF.

The chain links TRBV24-1 to TRBJ1-5. CDR3 length: 12 amino acids. Germline V gene data show CDR1 as KGHDR and CDR2 as SFDVKD. The CDR3: CATSGRRQPQHF.

This chain joins TRBV11-2 and TRBJ1-5; TCRdb's D call, TRBD1, is unchecked because there is no DNA. Germline V CDR1 and CDR2: SGHAT, FQNNGV. CDR3 length: 18 residues. CDR3 sequence: CASSPRRLEANSNQPQHF.

The chain carries TRBV27 and TRBJ2-7; TCRdb returns TRBD1, unconfirmable since there is no DNA. The CDR3 covers 14 residues. CDR1 MNHEY and CDR2 SMNVEV come from the germline V gene (reference sequence). CDR3 protein: CASSSRTGRYEQYF.

The rearrangement links TRBV7-2 to TRBJ1-1; TCRdb lists TRBD1, though no DNA is available to test this call. This CDR3 is 14 amino acids long. Germline CDR1 and CDR2: SGHTA and FQGNSA. The CDR3 is CASSPGQGNTEAFF.

The gene calls are TRBV3-1 and TRBJ2-1; TCRdb designates TRBD2, a call that cannot be tested without DNA. The germline V gene has CDR1 LGHDT and CDR2 YNNKEL (reference sequence). The CDR3 length is 16 residues. This chain's CDR3 is CASSQELAGEGHEQFF.

The chain recombines TRBV5-1 with TRBJ2-5; the TCRdb call, TRBD2, lacks DNA for checking. The germline V gene encodes CDR1 SGHRS and CDR2 YFSETQ. This CDR3 is 17 amino acids long. The CDR3 loop reads CASSLALTLASQETQYF.

This rearrangement joins TRBV24-1 to TRBJ2-3; TCRdb indicates TRBD2, and absent DNA this call remains unverified. The CDR3 covers 14 residues. The germline gives CDR1 KGHDR, CDR2 SFDVKD. The CDR3: CATSEGLAVDTQYF.

This sequence joins TRBV6-1 and TRBJ2-1; TCRdb outputs TRBD1, but without DNA this stays unchecked. The CDR3 loop spans 15 amino acids. CDR1 MNHNS and CDR2 SASEGT come from the germline V gene. CDR3 loop: CASRPGQGLANEQFF.

This rearrangement joins TRBV10-3 to TRBJ2-7; TCRdb lists TRBD2, though no DNA is available to test this call. Germline lookup yields CDR1 ENHRY and CDR2 SYGVKD. CDR3 length equals 13 residues. This CDR3 is CAIGGLAGYEQYF.